The rows below give T cell receptor beta chains drawn from one sample of a study of shared clonotypes between healthy human individuals. TCRdb's copy holds only in-frame clones and misses some; the assay was immunoSEQ multiplex PCR. The sample lists around 2,000,000 clones; roughly 94% were seen once. Sequenced material: naive CD4+ T cells sorted from blood. The receptors originated from a man younger than 35 in good health. Each CDR3 is given with its conserved first and last residue. The D gene is left open where the match is weak. Rows may omit the clone size; those that give it use once, few, many or a size class.

d_call	v_call	clone_size	j_call	cdr3_aa	cdr3_nt
.	TRBV2	.	TRBJ1-4	CASSGGKQTNEKLFF	TGTGCCAGCAGTGGGGGGAAGCAAACTAATGAAAAACTGTTTTTT
.	TRBV5-8	.	TRBJ2-1	CASSQDGPNEQFF	TGTGCCAGCAGCCAAGACGGCCCCAATGAGCAGTTCTTC
TRBD2	TRBV19	.	TRBJ2-3	CASSKRLAGLETQYF	TGTGCCAGTAGTAAGCGACTAGCGGGGCTGGAAACGCAGTATTTT
.	TRBV11-2	.	TRBJ2-7	CASSGPESYEQYF	TGTGCCAGCAGCGGGCCCGAATCCTACGAGCAGTACTTC
.	TRBV28	.	TRBJ2-3	CASSLSGTDTQYF	TGTGCCAGCAGTCTCTCAGGCACAGATACGCAGTATTTT
TRBD1	TRBV18	.	TRBJ1-1	CASSFRQGPTEAFF	TGTGCCAGCTCATTCAGACAGGGACCCACTGAAGCTTTCTTT
.	TRBV30	.	TRBJ1-3	CAWTPGTAGGNTIYF	TGTGCCTGGACCCCCGGGACGGCGGGAGGAAACACCATATATTTT
.	TRBV9	.	TRBJ1-2	CASSVANQGNGYTF	TGTGCCAGCAGCGTAGCTAACCAGGGGAATGGCTACACCTTC
.	TRBV5-1	.	TRBJ2-2	CASSLVSTNTGELFF	TGCGCCAGCAGCTTGGTTTCCACAAACACCGGGGAGCTGTTTTTT
.	TRBV30	.	TRBJ1-3	CAWSVRKVGSGNTIYF	TGTGCCTGGAGTGTACGAAAGGTCGGGTCTGGAAACACCATATATTTT
.	TRBV18	once	TRBJ2-5	CASSPPTAYQETQYF	TGTGCCAGCTCACCCCCTACGGCCTACCAAGAGACCCAGTACTTC
TRBD1	TRBV18	.	TRBJ2-7	CASSITGTGAYEQYF	TGTGCCAGCTCAATCACCGGGACAGGGGCCTACGAGCAGTACTTC
.	TRBV9	.	TRBJ1-6	CASSATPENSPLHF	TGTGCCAGCAGCGCGACTCCCGAAAATTCACCCCTCCACTTT
TRBD1	TRBV5-6	.	TRBJ2-7	CASSKQGATFYEQYF	TGTGCCAGCAGCAAACAGGGGGCGACCTTTTACGAGCAGTACTTC
.	TRBV6-5	.	TRBJ2-1	CASSSLQVYNEQFF	TGTGCCAGCAGTTCGCTACAAGTATACAATGAGCAGTTCTTC